This paragraph reports one T cell receptor beta chain. The protocol was immunoSEQ multiplex PCR, while the TCRdb copy is restricted to in-frame clones and leaves out a portion. The table has tens of thousands of clones, around nine tenths seen once. These data originate in a study of T cell changes during pregnancy in multiple sclerosis. CDR3 length: 14 residues. In germline, CDR1 is KGHSH, CDR2 LQKENI. Trimming stripped 0 bases from V and 0 bases from J, with 5 bases between. The starting material was CD4+ T cells from peripheral blood mononuclear cells, obtained before pregnancy. The receptor's source is a female donor with multiple sclerosis, enrolled in a pregnancy study. The rearrangement joins TRBV18 to TRBJ2-5, with D tentatively TRBD2 (5 bases). The CDR3 DNA reads TGTGCCAGCTCACCACCGCGGGACCAAGAGACCCAGTACTTC. Translating gives CASSPPRDQETQYF.